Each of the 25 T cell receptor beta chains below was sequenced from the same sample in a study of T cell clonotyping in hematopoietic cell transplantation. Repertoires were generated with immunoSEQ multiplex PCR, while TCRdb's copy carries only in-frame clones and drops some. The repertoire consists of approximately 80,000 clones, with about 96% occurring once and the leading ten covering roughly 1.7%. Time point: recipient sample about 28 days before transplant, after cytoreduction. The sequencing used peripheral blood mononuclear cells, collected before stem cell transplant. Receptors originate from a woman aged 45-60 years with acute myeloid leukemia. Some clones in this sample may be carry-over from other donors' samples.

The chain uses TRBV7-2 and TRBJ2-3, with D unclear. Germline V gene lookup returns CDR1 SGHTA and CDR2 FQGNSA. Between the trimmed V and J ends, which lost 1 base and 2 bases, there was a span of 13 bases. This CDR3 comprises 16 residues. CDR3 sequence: CASSLVGGPYTDTQYF. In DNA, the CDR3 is TGTGCCAGCAGCTTAGTGGGCGGCCCCTACACAGATACGCAGTATTTT.

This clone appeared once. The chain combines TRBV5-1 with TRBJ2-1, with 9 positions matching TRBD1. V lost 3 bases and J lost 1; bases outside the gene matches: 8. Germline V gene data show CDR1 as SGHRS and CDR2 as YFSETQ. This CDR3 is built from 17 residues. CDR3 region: CASSYYRGLGSYNEQFF. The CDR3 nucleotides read TGCGCCAGCAGCTATTACAGGGGGCTTGGATCCTACAATGAGCAGTTCTTC.

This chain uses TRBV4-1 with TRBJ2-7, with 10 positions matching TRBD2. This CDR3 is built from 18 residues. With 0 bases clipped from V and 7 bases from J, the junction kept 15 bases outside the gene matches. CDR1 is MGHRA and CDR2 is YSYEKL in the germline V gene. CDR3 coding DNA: TGCGCCAGCAGCCAAGATTTAGAGCTAGCGGGAGTGTTAGGGGAGCAGTACTTC. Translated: CASSQDLELAGVLGEQYF.

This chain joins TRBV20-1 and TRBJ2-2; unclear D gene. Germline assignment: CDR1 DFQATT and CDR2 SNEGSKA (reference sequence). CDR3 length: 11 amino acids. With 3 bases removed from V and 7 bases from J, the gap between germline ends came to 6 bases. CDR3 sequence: CSASAYGELFF. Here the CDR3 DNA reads TGCAGTGCTAGCGCCTACGGGGAGCTGTTTTTT.

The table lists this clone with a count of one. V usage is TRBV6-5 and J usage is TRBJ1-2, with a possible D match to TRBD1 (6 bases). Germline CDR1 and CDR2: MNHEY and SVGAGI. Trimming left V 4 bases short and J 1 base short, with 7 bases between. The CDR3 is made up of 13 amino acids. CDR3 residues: CASSFRGNYGYTF. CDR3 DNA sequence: TGTGCCAGCAGTTTCAGGGGTAACTATGGCTACACCTTC.

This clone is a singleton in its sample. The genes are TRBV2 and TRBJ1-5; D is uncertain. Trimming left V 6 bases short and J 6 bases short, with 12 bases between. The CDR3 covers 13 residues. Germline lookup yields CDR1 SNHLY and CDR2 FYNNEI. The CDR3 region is CASSEGEIQPQHF. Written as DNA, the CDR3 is TGTGCCAGCAGCGAGGGAGAGATTCAGCCCCAGCATTTT.

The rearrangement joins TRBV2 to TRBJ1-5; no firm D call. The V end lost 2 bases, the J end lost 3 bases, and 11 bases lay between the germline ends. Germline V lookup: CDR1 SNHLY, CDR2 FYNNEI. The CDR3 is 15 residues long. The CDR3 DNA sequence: TGTGCCAGCAGTGAATCCCACAGAGACAATCAGCCCCAGCATTTT. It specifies CASSESHRDNQPQHF. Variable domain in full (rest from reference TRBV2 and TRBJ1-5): EPEVTQTPSHQVTQMGQEVILRCVPISNHLYFYWYRQILGQKVEFLVSFYNNEISEKSEIFDDQFSVERPDGSNFTLKIRSTKLEDSAMYFCASSESHRDNQPQHFGDGTRLSIL.

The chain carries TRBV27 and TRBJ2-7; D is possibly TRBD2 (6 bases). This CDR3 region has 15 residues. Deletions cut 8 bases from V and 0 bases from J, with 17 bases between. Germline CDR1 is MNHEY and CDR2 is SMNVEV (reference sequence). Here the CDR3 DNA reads TGTGCCAGCGGGAGTCTAGCGCAGCACTCCTACGAGCAGTACTTC. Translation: CASGSLAQHSYEQYF.

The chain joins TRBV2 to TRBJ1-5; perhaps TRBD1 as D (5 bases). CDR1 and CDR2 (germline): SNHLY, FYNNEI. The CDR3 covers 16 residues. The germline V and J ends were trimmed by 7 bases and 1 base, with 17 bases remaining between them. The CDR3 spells CASKHVEGPSNQPQHF. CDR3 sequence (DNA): TGTGCCAGCAAGCATGTCGAGGGACCAAGCAATCAGCCCCAGCATTTT.

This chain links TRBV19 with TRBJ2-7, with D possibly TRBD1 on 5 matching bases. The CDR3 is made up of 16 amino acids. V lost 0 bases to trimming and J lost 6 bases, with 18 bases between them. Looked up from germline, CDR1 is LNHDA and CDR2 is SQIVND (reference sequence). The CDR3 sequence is CASSIDGELWGGEQYF. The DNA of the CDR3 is TGTGCCAGTAGTATAGATGGGGAACTCTGGGGCGGCGAGCAGTACTTC.

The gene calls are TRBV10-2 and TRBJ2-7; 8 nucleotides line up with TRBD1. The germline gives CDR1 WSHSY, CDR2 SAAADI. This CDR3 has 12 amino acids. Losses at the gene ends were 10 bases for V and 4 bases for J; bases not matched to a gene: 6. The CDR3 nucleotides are TGCGCCACAGGGGGCCAAAAATACGAGCAGTACTTC. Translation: CATGGQKYEQYF.

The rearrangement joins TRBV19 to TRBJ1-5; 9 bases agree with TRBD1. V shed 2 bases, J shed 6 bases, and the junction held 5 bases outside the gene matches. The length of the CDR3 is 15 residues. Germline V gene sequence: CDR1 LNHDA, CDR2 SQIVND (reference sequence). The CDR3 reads CASSIIRDRAQPQHF. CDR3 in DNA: TGTGCCAGTAGTATAATTAGGGACAGGGCTCAGCCCCAGCATTTT. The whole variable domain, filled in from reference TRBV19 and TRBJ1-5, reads DGGITQSPKYLFRKEGQNVTLSCEQNLNHDAMYWYRQDPGQGLRLIYYSQIVNDFQKGDIAEGYSVSREKKESFPLTVTSAQKNPTAFYLCASSIIRDRAQPQHFGDGTRLSIL.

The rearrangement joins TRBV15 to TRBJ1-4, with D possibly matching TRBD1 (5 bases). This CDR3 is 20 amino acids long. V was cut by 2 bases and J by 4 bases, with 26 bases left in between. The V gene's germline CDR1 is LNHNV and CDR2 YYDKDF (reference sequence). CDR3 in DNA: TGTGCCACCAGCAGAAACCTCGGGGAGGGGATCGTGGTGGTTAATGAAAAACTGTTTTTT. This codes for CATSRNLGEGIVVVNEKLFF.

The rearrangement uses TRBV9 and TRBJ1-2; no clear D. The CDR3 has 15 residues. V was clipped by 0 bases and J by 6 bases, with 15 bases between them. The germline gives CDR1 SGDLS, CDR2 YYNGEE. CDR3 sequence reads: CASSVVPGGQDGYTF. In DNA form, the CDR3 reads TGTGCCAGCAGCGTAGTCCCCGGAGGTCAAGATGGCTACACCTTC. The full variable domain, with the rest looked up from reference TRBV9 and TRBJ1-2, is DSGVTQTPKHLITATGQRVTLRCSPRSGDLSVYWYQQSLDQGLQFLIQYYNGEERAKGNILERFSAQQFPDLHSELNLSSLELGDSALYFCASSVVPGGQDGYTFGSGTRLTVV.

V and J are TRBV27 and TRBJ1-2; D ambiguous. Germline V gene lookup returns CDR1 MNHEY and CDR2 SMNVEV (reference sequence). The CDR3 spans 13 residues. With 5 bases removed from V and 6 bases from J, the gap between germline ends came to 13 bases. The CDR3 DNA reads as TGTGCCAGCAGTCCCGGGGTCGCGGATGGCTACACCTTC. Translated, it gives CASSPGVADGYTF.

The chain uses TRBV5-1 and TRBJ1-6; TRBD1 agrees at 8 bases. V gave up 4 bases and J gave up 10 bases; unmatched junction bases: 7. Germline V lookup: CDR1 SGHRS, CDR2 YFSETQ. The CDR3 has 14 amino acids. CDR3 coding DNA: TGCGCCAGCAGCCTGACAGGGGCCCTATCACCCCTCCACTTT. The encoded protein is CASSLTGALSPLHF.

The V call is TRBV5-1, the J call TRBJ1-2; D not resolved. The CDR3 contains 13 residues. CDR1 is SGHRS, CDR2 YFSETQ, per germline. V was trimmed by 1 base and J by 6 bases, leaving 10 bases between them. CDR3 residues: CASSLSSGDGYTF. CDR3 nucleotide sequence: TGCGCCAGCAGCTTGTCATCCGGGGATGGCTACACCTTC.

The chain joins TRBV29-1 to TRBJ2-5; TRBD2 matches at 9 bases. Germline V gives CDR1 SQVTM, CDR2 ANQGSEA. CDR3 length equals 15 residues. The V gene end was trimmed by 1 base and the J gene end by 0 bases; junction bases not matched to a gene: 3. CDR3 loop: CSVEGREGYQETQYF. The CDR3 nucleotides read TGCAGCGTTGAAGGGCGGGAGGGGTACCAAGAGACCCAGTACTTC.

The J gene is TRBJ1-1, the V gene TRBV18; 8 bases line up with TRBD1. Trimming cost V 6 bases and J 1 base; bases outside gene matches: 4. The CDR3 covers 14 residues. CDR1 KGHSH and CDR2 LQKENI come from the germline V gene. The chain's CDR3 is CASSRDRRNTEAFF. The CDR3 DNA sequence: TGTGCCAGCTCGCGGGACAGGAGGAACACTGAAGCTTTCTTT.

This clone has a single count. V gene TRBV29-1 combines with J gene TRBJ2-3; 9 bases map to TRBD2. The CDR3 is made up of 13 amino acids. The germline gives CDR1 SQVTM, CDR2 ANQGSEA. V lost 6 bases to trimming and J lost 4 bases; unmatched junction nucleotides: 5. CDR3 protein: CSVGTSIADTQYF. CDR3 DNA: TGCAGCGTGGGGACTAGCATCGCAGATACGCAGTATTTT.

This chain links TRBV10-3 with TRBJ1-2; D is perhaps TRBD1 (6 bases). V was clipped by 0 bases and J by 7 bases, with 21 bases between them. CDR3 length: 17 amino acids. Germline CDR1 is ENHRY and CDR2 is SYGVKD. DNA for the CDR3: TGTGCCATCAGTGAGTCGAAGCAGGGGCGGGGAGTGTTTGGCTACACCTTC. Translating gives CAISESKQGRGVFGYTF.

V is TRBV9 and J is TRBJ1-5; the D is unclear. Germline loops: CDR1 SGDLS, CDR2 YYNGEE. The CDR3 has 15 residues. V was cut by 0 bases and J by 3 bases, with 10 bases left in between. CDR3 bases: TGTGCCAGCAGCGTAGAGGGAGGTTTCAATCAGCCCCAGCATTTT. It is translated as CASSVEGGFNQPQHF.

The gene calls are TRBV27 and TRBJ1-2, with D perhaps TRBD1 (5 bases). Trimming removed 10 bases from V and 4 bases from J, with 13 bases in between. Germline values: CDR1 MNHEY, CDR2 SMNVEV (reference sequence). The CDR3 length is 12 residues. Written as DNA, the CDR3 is TGTGCCACTGGGTCCGGGGGCTATGGCTACACCTTC. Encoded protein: CATGSGGYGYTF.

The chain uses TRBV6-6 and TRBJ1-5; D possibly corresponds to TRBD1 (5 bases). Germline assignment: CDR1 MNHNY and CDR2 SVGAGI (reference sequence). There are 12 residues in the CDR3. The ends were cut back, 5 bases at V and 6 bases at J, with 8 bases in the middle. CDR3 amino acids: CASSARGQPQHF. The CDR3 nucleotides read TGTGCCAGCAGTGCTAGGGGTCAGCCCCAGCATTTT.

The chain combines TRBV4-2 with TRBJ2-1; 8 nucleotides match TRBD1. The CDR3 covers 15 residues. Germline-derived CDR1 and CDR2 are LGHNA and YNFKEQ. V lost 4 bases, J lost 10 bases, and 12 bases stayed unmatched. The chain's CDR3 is CASSPTGDGPREQFF. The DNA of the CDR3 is TGTGCCAGCAGCCCGACAGGGGACGGTCCACGGGAGCAGTTCTTC.